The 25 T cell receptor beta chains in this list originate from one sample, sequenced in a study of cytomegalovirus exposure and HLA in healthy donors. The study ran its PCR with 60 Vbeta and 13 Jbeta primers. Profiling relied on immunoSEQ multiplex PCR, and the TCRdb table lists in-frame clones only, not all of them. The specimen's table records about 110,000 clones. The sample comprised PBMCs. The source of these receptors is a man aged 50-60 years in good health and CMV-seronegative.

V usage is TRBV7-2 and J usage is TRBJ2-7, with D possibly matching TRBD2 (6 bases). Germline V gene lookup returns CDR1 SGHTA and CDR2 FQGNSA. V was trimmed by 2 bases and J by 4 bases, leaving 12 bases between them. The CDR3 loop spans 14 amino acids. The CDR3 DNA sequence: TGTGCCAGCAGCTTATTCGGGGGACCATACGAGCAGTACTTC. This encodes CASSLFGGPYEQYF.

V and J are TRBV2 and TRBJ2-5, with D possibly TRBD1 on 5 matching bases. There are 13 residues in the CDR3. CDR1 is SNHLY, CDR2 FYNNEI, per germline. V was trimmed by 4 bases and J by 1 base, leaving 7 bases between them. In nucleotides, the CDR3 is TGTGCCAGCAGTGGGACAAGCCAAGAGACCCAGTACTTC. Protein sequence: CASSGTSQETQYF.

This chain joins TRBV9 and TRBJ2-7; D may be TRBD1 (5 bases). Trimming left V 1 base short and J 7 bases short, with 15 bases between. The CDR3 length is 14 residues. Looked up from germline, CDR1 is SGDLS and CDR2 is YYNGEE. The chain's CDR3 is CASSVSHRFEEQYF. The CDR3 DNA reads TGTGCCAGCAGCGTAAGTCACAGGTTTGAGGAGCAGTACTTC.

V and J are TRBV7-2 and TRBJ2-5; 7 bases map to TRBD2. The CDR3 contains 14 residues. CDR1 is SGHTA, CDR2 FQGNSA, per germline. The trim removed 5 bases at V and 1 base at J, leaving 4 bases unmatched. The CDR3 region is CASSIQRGQETQYF. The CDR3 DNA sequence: TGTGCCAGCAGCATCCAGCGGGGCCAAGAGACCCAGTACTTC. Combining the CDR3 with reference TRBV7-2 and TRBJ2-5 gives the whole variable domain GAGVSQSPSNKVTEKGKDVELRCDPISGHTALYWYRQSLGQGLEFLIYFQGNSAPDKSGLPSDRFSAERTGGSVSTLTIQRTQQEDSAVYLCASSIQRGQETQYFGPGTRLLVL.

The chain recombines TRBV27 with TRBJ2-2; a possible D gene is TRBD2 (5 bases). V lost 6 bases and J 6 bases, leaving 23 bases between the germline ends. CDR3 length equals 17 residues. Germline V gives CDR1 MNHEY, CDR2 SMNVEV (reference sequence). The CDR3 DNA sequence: TGTGCCAGCAGAAAACCCAGTTCAGGTTGGGAGTCCGGGGAGCTGTTTTTT. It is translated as CASRKPSSGWESGELFF.

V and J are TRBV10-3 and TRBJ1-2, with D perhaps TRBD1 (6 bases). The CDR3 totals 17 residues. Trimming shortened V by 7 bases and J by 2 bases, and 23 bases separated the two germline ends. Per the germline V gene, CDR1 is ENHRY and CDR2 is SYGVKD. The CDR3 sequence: CAIKSITGSLGNYGYTF. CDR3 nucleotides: TGTGCCATCAAGAGCATAACAGGGTCCCTGGGAAACTATGGCTACACCTTC.

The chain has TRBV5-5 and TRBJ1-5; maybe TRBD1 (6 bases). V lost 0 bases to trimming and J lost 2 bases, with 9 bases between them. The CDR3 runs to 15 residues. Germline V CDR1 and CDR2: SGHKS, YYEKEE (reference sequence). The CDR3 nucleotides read TGTGCCAGCAGCTTGGAACAGGGTGGCAATCAGCCCCAGCATTTT. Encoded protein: CASSLEQGGNQPQHF.

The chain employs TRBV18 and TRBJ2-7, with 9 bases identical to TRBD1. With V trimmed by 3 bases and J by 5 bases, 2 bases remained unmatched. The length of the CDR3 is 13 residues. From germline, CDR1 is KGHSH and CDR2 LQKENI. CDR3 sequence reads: CASSPRQGDEQYF. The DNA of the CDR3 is TGTGCCAGCTCACCCCGACAGGGGGACGAGCAGTACTTC.

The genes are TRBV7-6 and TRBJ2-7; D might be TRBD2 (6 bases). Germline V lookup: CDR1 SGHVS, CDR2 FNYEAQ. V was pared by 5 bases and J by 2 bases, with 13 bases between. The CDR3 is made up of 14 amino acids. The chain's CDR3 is CASSPGLWAYEQYF. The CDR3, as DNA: TGTGCCAGCAGCCCGGGACTGTGGGCCTACGAGCAGTACTTC.

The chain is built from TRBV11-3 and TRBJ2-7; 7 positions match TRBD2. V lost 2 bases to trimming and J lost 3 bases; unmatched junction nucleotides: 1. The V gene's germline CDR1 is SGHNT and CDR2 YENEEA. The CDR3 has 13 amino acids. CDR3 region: CASSLSSGYEQYF. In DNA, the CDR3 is TGTGCCAGCAGCTTATCTAGCGGCTACGAGCAGTACTTC.

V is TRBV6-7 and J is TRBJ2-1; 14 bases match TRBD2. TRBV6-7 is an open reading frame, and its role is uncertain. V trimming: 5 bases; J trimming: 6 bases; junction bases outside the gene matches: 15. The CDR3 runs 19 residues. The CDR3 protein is CASSKTVTSGRALSNEQFF. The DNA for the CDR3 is TGTGCCAGCAGTAAGACAGTGACTAGCGGGAGGGCCCTCTCCAATGAGCAGTTCTTC.

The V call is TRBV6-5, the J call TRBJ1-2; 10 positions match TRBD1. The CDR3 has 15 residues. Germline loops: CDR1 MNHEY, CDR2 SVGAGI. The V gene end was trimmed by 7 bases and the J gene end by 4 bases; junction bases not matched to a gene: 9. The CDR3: CASNPTGGWSYGYTF. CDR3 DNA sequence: TGTGCCAGCAACCCGACAGGGGGCTGGAGCTATGGCTACACCTTC.

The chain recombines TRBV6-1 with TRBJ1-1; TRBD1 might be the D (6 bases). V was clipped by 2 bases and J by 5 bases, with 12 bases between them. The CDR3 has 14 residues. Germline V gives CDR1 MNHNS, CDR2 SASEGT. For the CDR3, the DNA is TGTGCCAGCAGTGAATACAGGGTGGGGACTGAAGCTTTCTTT. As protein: CASSEYRVGTEAFF.

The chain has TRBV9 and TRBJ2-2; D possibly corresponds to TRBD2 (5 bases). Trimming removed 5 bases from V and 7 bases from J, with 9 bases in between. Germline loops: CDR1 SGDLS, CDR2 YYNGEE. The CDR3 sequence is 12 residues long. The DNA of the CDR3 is TGTGCCAGCAGTGGTCGGGGCGGGGAGCTGTTTTTT. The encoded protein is CASSGRGGELFF.

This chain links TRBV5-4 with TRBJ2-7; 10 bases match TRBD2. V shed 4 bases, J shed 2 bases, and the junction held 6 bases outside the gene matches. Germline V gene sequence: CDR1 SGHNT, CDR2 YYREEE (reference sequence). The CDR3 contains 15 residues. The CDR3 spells CASSRGTSATYEQYF. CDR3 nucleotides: TGTGCCAGCAGCCGGGGGACTAGCGCGACCTACGAGCAGTACTTC.

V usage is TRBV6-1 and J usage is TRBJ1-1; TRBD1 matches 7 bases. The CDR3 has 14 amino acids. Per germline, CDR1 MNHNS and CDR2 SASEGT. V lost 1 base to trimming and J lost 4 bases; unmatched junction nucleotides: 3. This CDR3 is CASSEDPGGTEAFF. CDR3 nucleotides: TGTGCCAGCAGTGAAGATCCAGGGGGCACTGAAGCTTTCTTT.

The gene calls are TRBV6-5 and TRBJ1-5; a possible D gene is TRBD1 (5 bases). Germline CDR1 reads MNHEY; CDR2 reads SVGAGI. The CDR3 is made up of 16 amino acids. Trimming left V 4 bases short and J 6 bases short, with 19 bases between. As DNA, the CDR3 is TGTGCCAGCAGTTCAACATGGCAGGGTGTACGTCAGCCCCAGCATTTT. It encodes CASSSTWQGVRQPQHF.

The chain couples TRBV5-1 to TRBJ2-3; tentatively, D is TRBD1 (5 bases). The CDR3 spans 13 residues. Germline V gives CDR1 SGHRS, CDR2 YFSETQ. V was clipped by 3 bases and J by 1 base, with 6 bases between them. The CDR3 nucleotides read TGCGCCAGCAGCTCACAGGGCACAGATACGCAGTATTTT. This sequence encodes CASSSQGTDTQYF.

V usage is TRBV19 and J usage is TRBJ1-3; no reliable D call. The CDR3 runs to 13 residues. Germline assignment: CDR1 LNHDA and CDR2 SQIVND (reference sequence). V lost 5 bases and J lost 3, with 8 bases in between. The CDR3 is CASSWRDGNTIYF. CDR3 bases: TGTGCCAGTAGTTGGAGGGATGGAAACACCATATATTTT.

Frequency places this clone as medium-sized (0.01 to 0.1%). The CDR3 sequence: CASSLQTSGDNEQFF. The CDR3 DNA is TGTGCCAGCAGCTTACAGACTAGCGGAGACAATGAGCAGTTCTTC. V is TRBV7-3 and J is TRBJ2-1; 9 nucleotides agree with TRBD2. With 2 bases clipped from V and 5 bases from J, the junction kept 4 bases outside the gene matches. CDR1 and CDR2 (germline): SGHTA, FQGTGA. The CDR3 extends over 15 amino acids.

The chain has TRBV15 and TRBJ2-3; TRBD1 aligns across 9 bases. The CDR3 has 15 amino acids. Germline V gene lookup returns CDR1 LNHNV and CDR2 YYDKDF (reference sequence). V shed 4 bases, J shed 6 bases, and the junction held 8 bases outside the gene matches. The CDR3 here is CATSKGQGSTDTQYF. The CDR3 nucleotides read TGTGCCACCAGCAAGGGACAGGGTTCCACCGATACGCAGTATTTT.

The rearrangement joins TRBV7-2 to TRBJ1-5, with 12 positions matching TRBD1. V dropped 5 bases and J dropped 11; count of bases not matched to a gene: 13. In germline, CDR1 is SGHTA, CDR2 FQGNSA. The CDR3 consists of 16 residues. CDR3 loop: CASSAAGTGGGWSQHF. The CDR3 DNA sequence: TGTGCCAGCAGCGCCGCGGGGACAGGGGGCGGCTGGTCCCAGCATTTT.

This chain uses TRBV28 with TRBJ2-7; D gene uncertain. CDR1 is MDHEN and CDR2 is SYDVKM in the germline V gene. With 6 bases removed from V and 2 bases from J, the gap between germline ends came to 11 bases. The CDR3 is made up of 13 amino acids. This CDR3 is CASSHDKTYEQYF. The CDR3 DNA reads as TGTGCCAGCAGCCACGACAAGACCTACGAGCAGTACTTC. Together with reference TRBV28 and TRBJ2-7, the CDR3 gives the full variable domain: DVKVTQSSRYLVKRTGEKVFLECVQDMDHENMFWYRQDPGLGLRLIYFSYDVKMKEKGDIPEGYSVSREKKERFSLILESASTNQTSMYLCASSHDKTYEQYFGPGTRLTVT.

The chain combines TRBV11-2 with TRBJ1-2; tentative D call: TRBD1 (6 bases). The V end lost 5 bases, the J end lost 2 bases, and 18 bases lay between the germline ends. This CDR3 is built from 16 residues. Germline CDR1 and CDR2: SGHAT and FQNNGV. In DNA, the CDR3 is TGTGCCAGCAGCCCCCGGGCAGGGGTATCCAACTATGGCTACACCTTC. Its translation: CASSPRAGVSNYGYTF.

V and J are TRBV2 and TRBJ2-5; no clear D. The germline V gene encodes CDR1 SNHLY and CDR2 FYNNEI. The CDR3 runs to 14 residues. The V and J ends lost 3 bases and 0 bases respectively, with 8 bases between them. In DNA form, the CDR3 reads TGTGCCAGCAGTGATTATAGCCACCAAGAGACCCAGTACTTC. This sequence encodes CASSDYSHQETQYF.